A single T cell receptor beta chain is shown here with its context. This entry comes from a study of blood T cell repertoires in COVID-19. Study at large: Samples taken during acute and convalescent COVID-19 were collected in the United States, Italy and Spain. The cDNA or gDNA used as material had been derived from T cells, B-cell-depleted T cells, or PBMCs.

The V and J ends lost 8 bases and 8 bases, in that order; junction bases with no gene match: 7. CDR3 size: 14 residues. CDR1 is ENHRY and CDR2 is SYGVKD in the germline V gene. Generated by immunoSEQ multiplex PCR, the TCRdb table keeps only in-frame clones and is missing some. The sample includes approximately 100,000 clones, about 80% seen only once; the top ten take more than 13%. The receptor comes from a woman aged 55-69 years with acute or convalescent COVID-19. Source material: peripheral blood. V gene TRBV10-3 combines with J gene TRBJ1-6; 9 bases map to TRBD1. The DNA for the CDR3 is TGTGCCATCCACACAGGGGGCCGAGATTCACCCCTCCACTTT. This codes for CAIHTGGRDSPLHF.